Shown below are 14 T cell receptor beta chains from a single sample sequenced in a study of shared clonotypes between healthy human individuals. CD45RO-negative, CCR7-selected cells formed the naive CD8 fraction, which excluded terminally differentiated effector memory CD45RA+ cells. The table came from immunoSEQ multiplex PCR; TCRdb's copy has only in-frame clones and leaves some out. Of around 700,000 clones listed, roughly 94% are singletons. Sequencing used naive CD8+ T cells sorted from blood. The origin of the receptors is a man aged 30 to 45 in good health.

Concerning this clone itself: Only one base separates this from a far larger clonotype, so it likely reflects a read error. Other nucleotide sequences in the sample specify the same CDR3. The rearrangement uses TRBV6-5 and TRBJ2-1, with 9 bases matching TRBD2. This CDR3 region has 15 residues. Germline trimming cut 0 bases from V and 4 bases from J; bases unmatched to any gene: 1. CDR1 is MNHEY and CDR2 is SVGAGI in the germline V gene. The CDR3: CASSYSSGSYNEQFF. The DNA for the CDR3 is TGTGCCAGCAGTTACTCTAGCGGGAGTTACAATGAGCAGTTCTTC.

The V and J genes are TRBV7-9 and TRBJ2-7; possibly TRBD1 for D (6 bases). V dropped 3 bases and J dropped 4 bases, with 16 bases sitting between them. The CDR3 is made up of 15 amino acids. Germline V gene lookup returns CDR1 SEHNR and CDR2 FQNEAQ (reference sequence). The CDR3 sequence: CASSLPMGAEYEQYF. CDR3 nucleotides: TGTGCCAGCAGCTTGCCAATGGGGGCGGAATACGAGCAGTACTTC. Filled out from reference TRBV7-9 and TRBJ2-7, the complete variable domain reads DTGVSQNPRHKITKRGQNVTFRCDPISEHNRLYWYRQTLGQGPEFLTYFQNEAQLEKSRLLSDRFSAERPKGSFSTLEIQRTEQGDSAMYLCASSLPMGAEYEQYFGPGTRLTVT.

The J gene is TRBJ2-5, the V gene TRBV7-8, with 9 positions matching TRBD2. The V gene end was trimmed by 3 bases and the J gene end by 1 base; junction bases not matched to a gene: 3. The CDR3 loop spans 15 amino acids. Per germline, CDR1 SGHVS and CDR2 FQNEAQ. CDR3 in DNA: TGTGCCAGCAGCTTTTCAGCGGGGGGCCAAGAGACCCAGTACTTC. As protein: CASSFSAGGQETQYF.

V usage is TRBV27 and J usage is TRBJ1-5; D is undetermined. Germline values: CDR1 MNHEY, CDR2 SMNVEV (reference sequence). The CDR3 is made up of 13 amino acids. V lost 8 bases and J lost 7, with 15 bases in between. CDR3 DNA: TGTGCCAGCGGGAGTTGGACCAACCAGCCCCAGCATTTT. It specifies CASGSWTNQPQHF.

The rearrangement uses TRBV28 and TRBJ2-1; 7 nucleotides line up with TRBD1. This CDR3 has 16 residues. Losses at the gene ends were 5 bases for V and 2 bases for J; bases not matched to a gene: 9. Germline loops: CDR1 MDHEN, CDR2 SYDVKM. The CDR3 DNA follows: TGTGCCAGCAGTCCCTGGGTAGGACAGGCCTACAATGAGCAGTTCTTC. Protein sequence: CASSPWVGQAYNEQFF.

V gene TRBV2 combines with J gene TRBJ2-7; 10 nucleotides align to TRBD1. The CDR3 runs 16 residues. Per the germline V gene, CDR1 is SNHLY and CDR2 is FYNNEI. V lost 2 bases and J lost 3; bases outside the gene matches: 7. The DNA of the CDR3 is TGTGCCAGCAGTGAATTGGAGACAGGGGGCTTCTACGAGCAGTACTTC. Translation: CASSELETGGFYEQYF.

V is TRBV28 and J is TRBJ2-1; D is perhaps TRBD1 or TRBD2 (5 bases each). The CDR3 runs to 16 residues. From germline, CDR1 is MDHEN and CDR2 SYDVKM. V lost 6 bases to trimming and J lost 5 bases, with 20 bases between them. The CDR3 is CASRSRLTGHHNEQFF. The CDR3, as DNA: TGTGCCAGCAGATCCCGACTGACGGGGCATCACAATGAGCAGTTCTTC.

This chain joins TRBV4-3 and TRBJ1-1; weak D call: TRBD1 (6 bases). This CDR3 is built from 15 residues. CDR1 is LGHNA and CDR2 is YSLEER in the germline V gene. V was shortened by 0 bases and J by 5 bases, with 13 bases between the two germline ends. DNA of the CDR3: TGCGCCAGCAGCCAAGATTGGGGGGCGGTAACTGAAGCTTTCTTT. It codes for CASSQDWGAVTEAFF.

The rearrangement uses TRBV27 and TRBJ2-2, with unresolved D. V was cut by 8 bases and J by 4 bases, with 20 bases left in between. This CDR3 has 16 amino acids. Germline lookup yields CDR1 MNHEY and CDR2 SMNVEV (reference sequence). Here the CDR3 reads CASGKGRQYPTGELFF. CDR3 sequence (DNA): TGTGCCAGCGGGAAGGGCCGACAATACCCCACCGGGGAGCTGTTTTTT.

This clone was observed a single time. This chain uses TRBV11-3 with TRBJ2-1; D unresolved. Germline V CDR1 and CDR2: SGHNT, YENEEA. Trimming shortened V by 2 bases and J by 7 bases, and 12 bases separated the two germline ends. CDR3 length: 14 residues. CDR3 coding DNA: TGTGCCAGCAGCTTACCCTTGCCCGGGAATGAGCAGTTCTTC. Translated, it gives CASSLPLPGNEQFF.

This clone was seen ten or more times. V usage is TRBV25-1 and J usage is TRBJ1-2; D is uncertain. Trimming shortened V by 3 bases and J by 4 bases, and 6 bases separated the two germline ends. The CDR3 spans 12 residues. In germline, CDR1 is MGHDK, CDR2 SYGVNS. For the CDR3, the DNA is TGTGCCAGCAGTGATCCGATCTATGGCTACACCTTC. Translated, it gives CASSDPIYGYTF.

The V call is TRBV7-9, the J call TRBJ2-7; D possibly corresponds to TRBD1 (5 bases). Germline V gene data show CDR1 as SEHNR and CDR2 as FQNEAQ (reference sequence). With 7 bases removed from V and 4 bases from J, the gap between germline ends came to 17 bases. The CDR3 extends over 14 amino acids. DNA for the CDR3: TGTGCCAGCACCCCCCGGGTGGGGCCTTACGAGCAGTACTTC. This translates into CASTPRVGPYEQYF. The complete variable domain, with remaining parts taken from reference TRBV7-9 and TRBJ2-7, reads DTGVSQNPRHKITKRGQNVTFRCDPISEHNRLYWYRQTLGQGPEFLTYFQNEAQLEKSRLLSDRFSAERPKGSFSTLEIQRTEQGDSAMYLCASTPRVGPYEQYFGPGTRLTVT.

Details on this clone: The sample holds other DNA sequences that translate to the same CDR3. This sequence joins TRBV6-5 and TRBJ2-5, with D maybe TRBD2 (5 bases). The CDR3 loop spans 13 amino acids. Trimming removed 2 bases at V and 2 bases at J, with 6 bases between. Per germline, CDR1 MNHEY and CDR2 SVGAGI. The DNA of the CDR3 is TGTGCCAGCAGTTACGGCGGGCAAGAGACCCAGTACTTC. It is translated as CASSYGGQETQYF.

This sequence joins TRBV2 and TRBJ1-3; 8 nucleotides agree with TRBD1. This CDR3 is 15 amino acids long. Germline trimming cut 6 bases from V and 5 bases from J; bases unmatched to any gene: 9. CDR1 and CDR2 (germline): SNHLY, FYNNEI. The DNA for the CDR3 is TGTGCCAGCAGATCCAGCGGACAGGGTAGAAACACCATATATTTT. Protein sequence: CASRSSGQGRNTIYF.